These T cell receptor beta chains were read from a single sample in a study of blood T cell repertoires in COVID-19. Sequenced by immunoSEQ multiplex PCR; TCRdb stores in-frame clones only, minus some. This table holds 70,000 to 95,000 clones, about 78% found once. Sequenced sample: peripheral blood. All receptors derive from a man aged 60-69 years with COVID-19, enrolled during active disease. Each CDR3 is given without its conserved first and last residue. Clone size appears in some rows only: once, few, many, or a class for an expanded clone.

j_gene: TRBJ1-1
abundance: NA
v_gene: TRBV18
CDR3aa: ASSPRAGVDTEAF

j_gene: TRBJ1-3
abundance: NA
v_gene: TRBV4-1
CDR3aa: ASSYQQGSGNTIY

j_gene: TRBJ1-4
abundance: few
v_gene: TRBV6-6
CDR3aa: ASSSQAWEKLF

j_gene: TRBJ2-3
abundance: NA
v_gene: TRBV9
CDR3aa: ASSLPQGSDTQY

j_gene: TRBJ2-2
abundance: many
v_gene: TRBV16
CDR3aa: ASSHTGMSIGELF

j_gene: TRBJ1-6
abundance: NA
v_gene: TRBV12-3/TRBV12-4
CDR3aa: ASQSGHLVLH

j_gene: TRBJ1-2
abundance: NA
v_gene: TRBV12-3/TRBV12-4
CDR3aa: ASSFRGLGYT

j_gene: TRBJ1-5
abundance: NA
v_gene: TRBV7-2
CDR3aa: ASSAGGASNQPQH

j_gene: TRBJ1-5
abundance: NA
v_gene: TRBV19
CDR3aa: ASSIRRAKNQPQH

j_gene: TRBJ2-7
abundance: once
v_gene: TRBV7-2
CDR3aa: ASSLAPVGGTGEQY

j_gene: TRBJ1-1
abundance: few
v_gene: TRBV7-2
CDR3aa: ASSLRPPQGGTEAF

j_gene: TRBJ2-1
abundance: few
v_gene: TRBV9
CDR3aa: ASSVGGALYNEQF

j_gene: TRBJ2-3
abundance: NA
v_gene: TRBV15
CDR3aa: ATSRDGTGRTDTQY

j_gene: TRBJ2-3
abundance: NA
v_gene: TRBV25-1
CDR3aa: ASRGDRGYSTDTQY

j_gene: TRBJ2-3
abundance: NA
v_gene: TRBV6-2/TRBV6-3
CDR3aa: ASSPRTGIPDTQY

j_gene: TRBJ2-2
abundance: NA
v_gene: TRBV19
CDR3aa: ASRAQGRGAGELF

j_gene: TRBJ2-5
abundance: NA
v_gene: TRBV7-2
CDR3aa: ASSPGGPQTQY

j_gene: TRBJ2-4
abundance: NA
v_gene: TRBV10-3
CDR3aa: AISSGSAKNIQY